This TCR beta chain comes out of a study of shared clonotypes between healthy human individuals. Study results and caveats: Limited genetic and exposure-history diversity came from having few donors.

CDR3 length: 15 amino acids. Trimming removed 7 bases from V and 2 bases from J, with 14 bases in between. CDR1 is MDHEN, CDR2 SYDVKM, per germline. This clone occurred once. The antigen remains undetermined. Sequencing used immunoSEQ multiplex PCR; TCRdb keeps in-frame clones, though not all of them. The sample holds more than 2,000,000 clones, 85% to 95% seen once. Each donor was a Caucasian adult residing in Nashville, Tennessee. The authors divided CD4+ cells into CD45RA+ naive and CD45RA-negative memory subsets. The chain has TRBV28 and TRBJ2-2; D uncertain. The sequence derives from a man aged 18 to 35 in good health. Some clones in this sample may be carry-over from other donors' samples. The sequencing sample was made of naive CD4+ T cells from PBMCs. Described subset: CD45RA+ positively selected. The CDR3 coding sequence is TGTGCCAGCACCTATTACAGAGGTAACACCGGGGAGCTGTTTTTT. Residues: CASTYYRGNTGELFF. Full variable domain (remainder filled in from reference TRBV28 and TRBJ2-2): DVKVTQSSRYLVKRTGEKVFLECVQDMDHENMFWYRQDPGLGLRLIYFSYDVKMKEKGDIPEGYSVSREKKERFSLILESASTNQTSMYLCASTYYRGNTGELFFGEGSRLTVL.